The clone carrying this T cell receptor beta chain was detected many times. TCRdb processed the 5' RACE reads anew with MiXCR; each CDR3 protein has one entry. This sample yields 25,000 or so distinct CDR3 sequences, of which 7.5% to 9.5% are seen a single time; 35% to 40% belongs to the top ten. The CDR3 is made up of 11 amino acids. Trimming took off 2 bases at V and 5 bases at J, with 3 bases between the two ends. The germline V gene encodes CDR1 MDHEN and CDR2 SYDVKM. Time point of the sample: sample taken at primary tumor resection. In each case, whole RNA from tumor, nontumor lung or frozen PBMC was sequenced unsorted. The data were taken from a study of spatial heterogeneity in lung cancer.

This clonotype originated in a female donor with early-stage non-small cell lung cancer. The rearrangement joins TRBV28 to TRBJ2-5; D unclear. The material was PBMCs, obtained at surgery. The chain's CDR3 is CASSLTETQYF. In nucleotides, the CDR3 is TGTGCCAGCAGTTTAACGGAGACCCAGTACTTC.